This paragraph covers one T cell receptor (beta chain) sequence. The antigen is unknown. Cultured CD4+ T-cell DNA underwent Oncomine TCR Beta short-read sequencing. TCRdb called the PCR reads again in MiXCR, with one record for every CDR3 protein. The sample shows around 20,000 distinct CDR3 sequences, more than 55% of them seen only once. The data belong to a study of vaccination and CD4 T cells after COVID-19. Trimming took 4 bases from V and 5 from J; bases not matched to a gene: 7. Germline V gene lookup returns CDR1 SGHTA and CDR2 FQGNSA. The CDR3 runs to 15 residues. Specified treatment: approximately nine-day PBMC culture with coronavirus spike peptide pools or control peptides (ViraFEST assay). Dates of positive PCR ran from March to December 2020, before US Alpha, Beta and Delta variants.

The genes are TRBV7-2 and TRBJ2-5, with 10 bases fitting TRBD1. The receptor's source is a human donor who had recovered from COVID-19. This specimen was CD4+ T cells from blood, cultured in vitro, taken before SARS-CoV-2 vaccination. The CDR3 reads CASSSSGTGAETQYF. The CDR3 DNA reads TGTGCCAGCAGCTCGTCCGGGACAGGGGCCGAGACCCAGTACTTC.